One sample yielded the 30 T cell receptor beta chains listed below, sequenced in a study of T cell responses to AZD1222 COVID-19 vaccine. Data came from immunoSEQ multiplex PCR; TCRdb stores just in-frame clones and leaves some out. The sample contains approximately 150,000 clones, roughly 90% of which appear only once. The sequences come from peripheral blood, collected 28 days after the second AZD1222 dose. Every receptor here comes from an adult who received the AZD1222 COVID-19 vaccine.

The chain carries TRBV27 and TRBJ1-2, with 8 bases matching TRBD1. Germline V gives CDR1 MNHEY, CDR2 SMNVEV (reference sequence). The CDR3 loop spans 19 amino acids. The trim removed 0 bases at V and 0 bases at J, leaving 12 bases unmatched. The CDR3 sequence is CASSLSPMGRGPSNYGYTF. The CDR3 region has the DNA TGTGCCAGCAGTTTATCCCCCATGGGCAGGGGGCCTTCTAACTATGGCTACACCTTC.

This chain links TRBV29-1 with TRBJ2-7, with D possibly being TRBD2 (6 bases). The V end was cut by 4 bases, the J end by 6 bases, with 13 bases between. Germline assignment: CDR1 SQVTM and CDR2 ANQGSEA. CDR3 size: 12 residues. Here the CDR3 DNA reads TGCAGCGTTGGACTAGTAGGTGGCGAGCAGTACTTC. This encodes CSVGLVGGEQYF.

This rearrangement joins TRBV5-1 to TRBJ2-7; TRBD2 aligns across 8 bases. The CDR3 length is 15 residues. The germline V gene has CDR1 SGHRS and CDR2 YFSETQ. The ends lost 4 bases at V and 6 bases at J; junction bases unmatched: 12. Here the CDR3 reads CASSRLLAGEGEQYF. The DNA of the CDR3 is TGCGCCAGCAGCCGATTGCTAGCGGGCGAGGGCGAGCAGTACTTC.

This clone was seen only once. The V and J genes are TRBV10-3 and TRBJ2-1; D not certain. The CDR3 runs to 13 residues. Germline V gene data show CDR1 as ENHRY and CDR2 as SYGVKD. V gave up 6 bases and J gave up 2 bases, with 8 bases separating them. The CDR3 region has the DNA TGTGCCATCAGAGGGCCGACCTACAATGAGCAGTTCTTC. Translating gives CAIRGPTYNEQFF.

This chain uses TRBV7-8 with TRBJ1-4, with TRBD1 matching 9 bases. The CDR3 totals 15 residues. The ends lost 4 bases at V and 7 bases at J; junction bases unmatched: 7. CDR1 is SGHVS, CDR2 FQNEAQ, per germline. For the CDR3, the DNA is TGTGCCAGCAGCTCGAACAGGGGGCCGGGTGAAAAACTGTTTTTT. This translates into CASSSNRGPGEKLFF. Full variable domain (rest looked up from reference TRBV7-8 and TRBJ1-4): GAGVSQSPRYKVAKRGQDVALRCDPISGHVSLFWYQQALGQGPEFLTYFQNEAQLDKSGLPSDRFFAERPEGSVSTLKIQRTQQEDSAVYLCASSSNRGPGEKLFFGSGTQLSVL.

This clone was observed a single time. CDR3 bases: TGCAGCGTTGGCCCCCGGGACGGCAGCTTAGAGACCCAGTACTTC. Amino acid sequence: CSVGPRDGSLETQYF. This chain joins TRBV29-1 and TRBJ2-5, with D possibly called TRBD1 or TRBD2 (5 bases each). The CDR3 totals 15 residues. The V end was cut by 4 bases, the J end by 4 bases, with 19 bases between. CDR1 is SQVTM, CDR2 ANQGSEA, per germline. The entire variable domain, with the rest obtained from reference TRBV29-1 and TRBJ2-5, is as follows: SAVISQKPSRDICQRGTSLTIQCQVDSQVTMMFWYRQQPGQSLTLIATANQGSEATYESGFVIDKFPISRPNLTFSTLTVSNMSPEDSSIYLCSVGPRDGSLETQYFGPGTRLLVL.

There are a few counts of this clone. The V gene is TRBV5-1, the J gene TRBJ2-6; either TRBD1 or TRBD2 may fit D (5 bases each). Trimming removed 4 bases at V and 0 bases at J, with 17 bases between. The CDR3 has 18 amino acids. Germline lookup yields CDR1 SGHRS and CDR2 YFSETQ. The CDR3 nucleotides read TGCGCCAGCAGCCCGTCCGGGACGGCGAGCTCTGGGGCCAACGTCCTGACTTTC. Translation gives CASSPSGTASSGANVLTF.

The J gene is TRBJ2-5, the V gene TRBV6-6, with 10 bases lining up with TRBD2. CDR1 and CDR2 from the germline V gene are MNHNY and SVGAGI (reference sequence). Trimming cost V 2 bases and J 5 bases; bases outside gene matches: 8. This CDR3 has 16 amino acids. CDR3 nucleotide sequence: TGTGCCAGCAGTTACGGCAGCGGGAGGGCCAGGGAGACCCAGTACTTC. It yields the protein CASSYGSGRARETQYF.

V gene TRBV5-1 combines with J gene TRBJ2-1, with TRBD2 identical over 8 bases. In germline, CDR1 is SGHRS, CDR2 YFSETQ. The CDR3 totals 16 residues. V shed 0 bases and J 9 bases; nucleotides not matched to a gene: 11. The CDR3 DNA sequence: TGCGCCAGCAGCTTGGATCTTGGGACTAGATTTGGTGAGCAGTTCTTC. Protein: CASSLDLGTRFGEQFF.

The genes are TRBV12-3 or TRBV12-4 and TRBJ1-6; D perhaps matches TRBD1 (5 bases). The CDR3 is 13 amino acids. V shed 3 bases and J shed 14 bases, with 14 bases lying between them. The CDR3 protein is CASSLEQGMSLHF. CDR3 nucleotides: TGTGCCAGCAGTTTGGAGCAGGGAATGTCCCTCCACTTT.

The rearrangement joins TRBV5-1 to TRBJ1-5; 8 bases are shared with TRBD1. This CDR3 region has 14 residues. The trim removed 0 bases at V and 9 bases at J, leaving 5 bases unmatched. The V gene's germline CDR1 is SGHRS and CDR2 YFSETQ. The CDR3 sequence is CASSLESGGLPQHF. CDR3 in DNA: TGCGCCAGCAGCTTGGAATCAGGGGGCCTGCCCCAGCATTTT.

CDR3: CASSQGTGGFMNTEAFF. The CDR3, as DNA: TGTGCCAGCAGCCAAGGGACAGGGGGCTTTATGAACACTGAAGCTTTCTTT. This chain uses TRBV7-8 with TRBJ1-1, with 12 positions matching TRBD1. V gave up 5 bases and J gave up 0 bases; unmatched junction bases: 7. The V gene's germline CDR1 is SGHVS and CDR2 FQNEAQ. This CDR3 has 17 amino acids.

This sequence joins TRBV11-2 and TRBJ2-1, with TRBD2 matching 9 bases. The CDR3 contains 17 residues. Germline V lookup: CDR1 SGHAT, CDR2 FQNNGV. Trimming at V came to 1 base and at J to 5 bases, leaving 9 bases not matched to a gene. The CDR3 loop is CASSLAVGAGGHNEQFF. The CDR3 region has the DNA TGTGCCAGCAGCTTAGCGGTCGGAGCGGGGGGCCACAATGAGCAGTTCTTC.

Only one count was recorded for this clone. This chain connects TRBV2 to TRBJ2-6; 7 bases align to TRBD1. The CDR3 totals 15 residues. Trimming took 5 bases from V and 2 from J; bases not matched to a gene: 3. Germline V gene lookup returns CDR1 SNHLY and CDR2 FYNNEI. The CDR3 here is CASSKDRAGANVLTF. In DNA form, the CDR3 reads TGTGCCAGCAGTAAAGACAGGGCTGGGGCCAACGTCCTGACTTTC.

This clone was picked up a small number of times. This chain connects TRBV7-2 to TRBJ2-4, with 9 bases aligning to TRBD2. The CDR3 is 16 amino acids. Germline V gene sequence: CDR1 SGHTA, CDR2 FQGNSA. Germline trimming cut 1 base from V and 1 base from J; bases unmatched to any gene: 2. The CDR3 DNA follows: TGTGCCAGCAGCTTAGAAAGCGGGGGGGCCAAAAACATTCAGTACTTC. Its translation: CASSLESGGAKNIQYF.

V and J are TRBV28 and TRBJ1-3, with D perhaps matching TRBD1 (5 bases). V dropped 4 bases and J dropped 0 bases, with 10 bases sitting between them. The CDR3 extends over 15 amino acids. Germline V gene sequence: CDR1 MDHEN, CDR2 SYDVKM. The CDR3 region has the DNA TGTGCCAGCAGTTCCGGGACCGACTCTGGAAACACCATATATTTT. It yields the protein CASSSGTDSGNTIYF.

The chain carries TRBV19 and TRBJ1-3; TRBD1 matches 7 bases. This CDR3 comprises 16 residues. J was trimmed by 2 bases and V by 5 bases; bases with no gene match: 9. Germline values: CDR1 LNHDA, CDR2 SQIVND (reference sequence). CDR3 in DNA: TGTGCCAGTAGTGAAAGACAGGGTGCGGCTGGAAACACCATATATTTT. Protein sequence: CASSERQGAAGNTIYF.

The DNA for the CDR3 is TGTGCCAGCAGTCCGCAGGGGGAGACCCAGTACTTC. The encoded protein is CASSPQGETQYF. The rearrangement joins TRBV6-6 to TRBJ2-5, with D perhaps TRBD1 (6 bases). Germline-derived CDR1 and CDR2 are MNHNY and SVGAGI (reference sequence). The CDR3 covers 12 residues. Deletions cut 5 bases from V and 5 bases from J, with 9 bases between.

The chain carries TRBV13 and TRBJ2-3; 10 bases line up with TRBD2. Losses at the gene ends were 4 bases for V and 2 bases for J; bases not matched to a gene: 6. The germline V gene has CDR1 PRHDT and CDR2 FYEKMQ (reference sequence). This CDR3 has 16 amino acids. The CDR3 region is CASSSRTSGFTDTQYF. CDR3 coding DNA: TGTGCCAGCAGCTCCAGGACTAGCGGATTCACAGATACGCAGTATTTT.

The CDR3 here is CASSFGFGGTDTQYF. The CDR3 DNA sequence: TGTGCCAGCAGCTTTGGTTTCGGGGGCACAGATACGCAGTATTTT. This chain joins TRBV5-6 and TRBJ2-3; weak D call: TRBD2 (5 bases). V dropped 2 bases and J dropped 1 base, with 11 bases sitting between them. The CDR3 consists of 15 residues. In germline, CDR1 is SGHDT, CDR2 YYEEEE.

The rearrangement links TRBV3-1 (or the pseudogene TRBV3-2) to TRBJ2-3, with no clear D. Per the germline V gene, CDR1 is LGHDT and CDR2 is YNNKEL (reference sequence). The V end lost 1 base, the J end lost 6 bases, and 11 bases lay between the germline ends. This CDR3 contains 14 residues. Here the CDR3 DNA reads TGTGCCAGCAGCCAAGCACGGGCATCGGATACGCAGTATTTT. Translation: CASSQARASDTQYF.

This chain joins TRBV28 and TRBJ2-3, with TRBD1 as a possible D gene (5 bases). V lost 6 bases and J 0 bases, leaving 16 bases between the germline ends. This CDR3 contains 16 residues. Germline CDR1 reads MDHEN; CDR2 reads SYDVKM. The CDR3 bases are TGTGCCAGCAGCCGATCCGGACAAACTAGCACAGATACGCAGTATTTT. This sequence encodes CASSRSGQTSTDTQYF. Full variable domain (missing parts from reference TRBV28 and TRBJ2-3): DVKVTQSSRYLVKRTGEKVFLECVQDMDHENMFWYRQDPGLGLRLIYFSYDVKMKEKGDIPEGYSVSREKKERFSLILESASTNQTSMYLCASSRSGQTSTDTQYFGPGTRLTVL.

This clone was recorded only once. This chain joins TRBV5-1 and TRBJ1-2; unclear D gene. V lost 4 bases and J 2 bases, leaving 12 bases between the germline ends. This CDR3 region has 14 residues. From germline, CDR1 is SGHRS and CDR2 YFSETQ. CDR3 coding DNA: TGCGCCAGCAGCGCCCAAGGGCAGAACTATGGCTACACCTTC. Its protein is CASSAQGQNYGYTF.

The chain employs TRBV9 and TRBJ2-1; 11 bases fit TRBD2. J was trimmed by 7 bases and V by 0 bases; bases with no gene match: 9. The CDR3 runs 17 residues. Germline loops: CDR1 SGDLS, CDR2 YYNGEE. The CDR3 DNA reads TGTGCCAGCAGCGTAGATCCTAGCGGGGGGTATAAAAATGAGCAGTTCTTC. This encodes CASSVDPSGGYKNEQFF.

V gene TRBV11-2 combines with J gene TRBJ2-7; 11 nucleotides agree with TRBD1. There are 14 residues in the CDR3. V was pared by 5 bases and J by 4 bases, with 4 bases of the junction left unmatched. Germline V gives CDR1 SGHAT, CDR2 FQNNGV. The CDR3 nucleotides read TGTGCCAGCAGCCCGGGGACAGGGGGGTACGAGCAGTACTTC. Protein product: CASSPGTGGYEQYF. Based on the CDR3 plus reference TRBV11-2 and TRBJ2-7, the full variable domain is EAGVAQSPRYKIIEKRQSVAFWCNPISGHATLYWYQQILGQGPKLLIQFQNNGVVDDSQLPKDRFSAERLKGVDSTLKIQPAKLEDSAVYLCASSPGTGGYEQYFGPGTRLTVT.

The J gene is TRBJ1-4, the V gene TRBV6-4; perhaps TRBD1 as D (5 bases). The V end was cut by 3 bases, the J end by 4 bases, with 15 bases between. Germline lookup yields CDR1 MRHNA and CDR2 SNTAGT. The CDR3 consists of 16 residues. This CDR3 is CASSERWGSLNEKLFF. The CDR3 DNA reads TGTGCCAGCAGTGAAAGGTGGGGCAGCCTTAATGAAAAACTGTTTTTT.

This clone was counted a single time. The V and J genes are TRBV19 and TRBJ1-3; no reliable D call. The CDR3 has 15 residues. Germline CDR1 and CDR2: LNHDA and SQIVND (reference sequence). The V and J ends lost 2 bases and 0 bases respectively, with 8 bases between them. The CDR3 sequence is CASSITANSGNTIYF. DNA for the CDR3: TGTGCCAGTAGTATAACGGCAAACTCTGGAAACACCATATATTTT.

V and J are TRBV5-1 and TRBJ2-3; tentative D call: TRBD1 (5 bases). The CDR3 length is 16 residues. The V gene's germline CDR1 is SGHRS and CDR2 YFSETQ. V was cut by 2 bases and J by 4 bases, with 17 bases left in between. The CDR3 DNA follows: TGCGCCAGCAGCTTTTCCCCTCGGCAGGGTGCAGATACGCAGTATTTT. Translation: CASSFSPRQGADTQYF.

V usage is TRBV5-1 and J usage is TRBJ2-5; 9 bases fit TRBD2. V dropped 4 bases and J dropped 0; count of bases not matched to a gene: 7. The CDR3 loop spans 16 amino acids. The V gene's germline CDR1 is SGHRS and CDR2 YFSETQ. The CDR3 DNA is TGCGCCAGCAGCCGATTTAGCGGGGGTAACCAAGAGACCCAGTACTTC. As protein: CASSRFSGGNQETQYF.

CDR3 protein: CASSPPSKDTEAFF. The CDR3 DNA follows: TGTGCCAGCTCACCACCGTCGAAAGACACTGAAGCTTTCTTT. The chain employs TRBV18 and TRBJ1-1; D is unclear. The V gene lost 0 bases and the J gene lost 3 bases, with 8 bases spanning the gap. Germline CDR1 is KGHSH and CDR2 is LQKENI. CDR3 length: 14 residues.